These T cell receptor beta chains were read from a single sample in a study of T cells in Graves' hyperthyroidism and ophthalmopathy. TCRdb reprocessed the multiplex PCR reads via MiXCR and lists one record per CDR3 protein. The repertoire holds 350,000 or so distinct CDR3 sequences, with over 15% as singletons. The sequencing sample was made of blood. Source of these receptors: a woman aged 50 to 60 with Graves' hyperthyroidism. CDR3s include the opening cysteine and the closing phenylalanine or tryptophan. The order of the fields is D gene, clone size, V gene, J gene, CDR3 DNA, CDR3 protein. A D gene is named only where the DNA matches it firmly. Clone size, where shown, is once, few, many, or a class for clones that have expanded.

TRBD2	many	TRBV30	TRBJ2-5	TGTGCCTGGAGCGCGGGACTAGCGGAAGAGACCCAGTACTTC	CAWSAGLAEETQYF
.	many	TRBV2	TRBJ2-1	TGTGCCAGCAGTGAAGCGCTTCGGAGAAATGAGCAGTTCTTC	CASSEALRRNEQFF
.	.	TRBV19	TRBJ1-1	TGTGCCAGTAGTATCGTTCCGTTTGAAGCTTTCTTT	CASSIVPFEAFF
.	.	TRBV6-5	TRBJ2-1	TGTGCCAGCAGTTATGCAGCGATTAGCTCCTACAATGAGCAGTTCTTC	CASSYAAISSYNEQFF
.	.	TRBV9	TRBJ2-5	TGTGCCAGCAGCGTAGCTCCATGGCAGCAAAAAGAGACCCAGTACTTC	CASSVAPWQQKETQYF
.	many	TRBV18	TRBJ1-5	TGTGCCAGCTCACCGTCGACTAGCAATCAGCCCCAGCATTTT	CASSPSTSNQPQHF
.	many	TRBV7-8	TRBJ2-4	TGTGCCAGCACCCCCGGACACGTAGCCAAAAACATTCAGTACTTC	CASTPGHVAKNIQYF
TRBD1	.	TRBV6-2/TRBV6-3	TRBJ1-5	TGTGCCAGCAGTTACTCGACAGGGACAAATCAGCCCCAGCATTTT	CASSYSTGTNQPQHF
TRBD1	.	TRBV7-9	TRBJ2-3	TGTGCCAGCAGACCTTTCGTAACGGGACAGGAGCAGTATTTT	CASRPFVTGQEQYF
.	.	TRBV12-3/TRBV12-4	TRBJ1-2	TGTGCCAGCAGTTTACAGCTCCTCCCTAACTATGGCTACACCTTC	CASSLQLLPNYGYTF
.	.	TRBV19	TRBJ1-1	TGTGCCAGTAGTATATGGGGACCGAACGGCGACACTGAAGCTTTCTTT	CASSIWGPNGDTEAFF
.	many	TRBV12-3/TRBV12-4	TRBJ1-1	TGTGCCAGCAGTCGGAGTCGCGCTTTCTTT	CASSRSRAFF
TRBD1	few	TRBV9	TRBJ2-5	TGTGCCAGCAGCGTCTCCGGACAGGGAGCAATAGAGACCCAGTACTTC	CASSVSGQGAIETQYF
.	.	TRBV4-2	TRBJ1-2	TGTGCCAACAGCCAAGAACAGGGCATTGGCTACACCTTC	CANSQEQGIGYTF
TRBD2	many	TRBV5-1	TRBJ2-1	TGCGCCAGCAGCTTGTCGGTAGCGGGAGTGGGAAATGAGCAGTTCTTC	CASSLSVAGVGNEQFF
.	many	TRBV5-1	TRBJ2-7	TGCGCCAGCAGCCCGGGGCCTTCCTCCTACGAGCAGTACTTC	CASSPGPSSYEQYF
TRBD1	.	TRBV7-9	TRBJ2-3	TGTGCCAGCAGCCGAGGACAGGGAATATTCGCAGATACGCAGTATTTT	CASSRGQGIFADTQYF
TRBD2	many	TRBV6-2/TRBV6-3	TRBJ2-3	TGTGCCAGCAGTTACTCGCGGACTAGTGGTTCAGATACGCAGTATTTT	CASSYSRTSGSDTQYF
.	many	TRBV18	TRBJ1-1	TGTGCCAGCTCACCTCAGACATTGAACACTGAAGCTTTCTTT	CASSPQTLNTEAFF
.	once	TRBV20-1	TRBJ1-3	TGCAGTGCCCGCCCGGGGACGGGGAGCGGAAACACCATATATTTT	CSARPGTGSGNTIYF
TRBD2	many	TRBV2	TRBJ2-1	TGTGCCAGCAGTGAAGCCCTAGCGGGGTTCTACAATGAGCAGTTCTTC	CASSEALAGFYNEQFF
.	.	TRBV28	TRBJ1-2	TGTGCCAGCAGTTGGGGGAGCTATGGCTACACCTTC	CASSWGSYGYTF
.	few	TRBV27	TRBJ2-7	TGTGCCAGCAGACCGGGACTTTCGAGTCACGAGCAGTACTTC	CASRPGLSSHEQYF
TRBD1	many	TRBV11-2	TRBJ1-3	TGTGCCAGCAGCCAACGAAGCCGGGACAGGGGGCTCGGAAACACCATATATTTT	CASSQRSRDRGLGNTIYF
TRBD1	many	TRBV7-9	TRBJ2-5	TGTGCCAGCAGCCCCGGGACAGGCGCGGAGACCCAGTACTTC	CASSPGTGAETQYF
TRBD1	.	TRBV6-1	TRBJ1-2	TGTGCCAGCAGCTCGAGGGGACAGGGGGTGGATGGCTACACCTTC	CASSSRGQGVDGYTF
.	few	TRBV2	TRBJ1-5	TGTGCCTGCTCCTGGGGTATCAATCAGCCCCAGCATTTT	CACSWGINQPQHF
.	.	TRBV6-2/TRBV6-3	TRBJ2-7	TGTGCCAGCAGTCCCAAAGACAGCTACGAGCAGTACTTC	CASSPKDSYEQYF
.	many	TRBV20-1	TRBJ2-3	TGCAGTGCTAGAGATCCCATAGGGACGTCATCATGGAGCACAGATACGCAGTATTTT	CSARDPIGTSSWSTDTQYF
.	few	TRBV5-6	TRBJ1-5	TGTGCCAGCAGCTTGAGAAGGGCCAATCAGCCCCAGCATTTT	CASSLRRANQPQHF
.	few	TRBV20-1	TRBJ2-3	TGCAGTCCTGTAACTACCAGCACAGATACGCAGTATTTT	CSPVTTSTDTQYF
.	many	TRBV5-1	TRBJ2-4	TGCGCCAGCAGCTCCCCGGACGCGAACATTCAGTACTTC	CASSSPDANIQYF
TRBD2	few	TRBV15	TRBJ2-5	TGTGCCACCAGCAGAGGTCCGCTAGCGGGGGGTCAAGAGACCCAGTACTTC	CATSRGPLAGGQETQYF
.	.	TRBV5-1	TRBJ2-7	TGCGCCAGCAGCTTGGTCCCACTGAGCTACGAGCAGTACTTC	CASSLVPLSYEQYF
TRBD1	few	TRBV3-1	TRBJ2-2	TGTGCCAGCAGCTTACAGGGGGAATTTTACACCGGGGAGCTGTTTTTT	CASSLQGEFYTGELFF
TRBD1	many	TRBV29-1	TRBJ2-5	TGCAGCGTTGACCGTTCGGACAGGGGAGGACCTTCAGGGACCCAGTACTTC	CSVDRSDRGGPSGTQYF
TRBD2	.	TRBV19	TRBJ2-7	TGTGCCAGTAGTATTCCTAGCGGGAACGAGCAGTACTTC	CASSIPSGNEQYF
TRBD1	few	TRBV2	TRBJ1-2	TGTGCCAGCAGTGGACAGGGGGCAGACTATGGCTACACCTTC	CASSGQGADYGYTF
.	.	TRBV11-1	TRBJ2-5	TGCGCCAGCAGCCCCCCGGGACACCTACAAGAGACCCAGTACTTC	CASSPPGHLQETQYF
.	few	TRBV29-1	TRBJ1-2	TGCAGCGTTGGGGTGGACCGGGCCCCGGTCCCCCTCCCCTATGGCTACACCTTC	CSVGVDRAPVPLPYGYTF
TRBD1	many	TRBV30	TRBJ2-2	TGTGCCCGACAGGGAGCCGGGGAGCTGTTTTTT	CARQGAGELFF
TRBD1	once	TRBV6-5	TRBJ1-4	TGTGCCAGCAGTTGGGGACAGCCAACTAATGAAAAACTGTTTTTT	CASSWGQPTNEKLFF
.	few	TRBV4-2	TRBJ1-2	TGTGCCAGCAGCCAAGATGCCGTAGTCTCCTATGGCTACACCTTC	CASSQDAVVSYGYTF
TRBD1	many	TRBV18	TRBJ1-1	TGTGCCAGCTCAGATGGACAGGGCTCTGAAGCTTTCTTT	CASSDGQGSEAFF